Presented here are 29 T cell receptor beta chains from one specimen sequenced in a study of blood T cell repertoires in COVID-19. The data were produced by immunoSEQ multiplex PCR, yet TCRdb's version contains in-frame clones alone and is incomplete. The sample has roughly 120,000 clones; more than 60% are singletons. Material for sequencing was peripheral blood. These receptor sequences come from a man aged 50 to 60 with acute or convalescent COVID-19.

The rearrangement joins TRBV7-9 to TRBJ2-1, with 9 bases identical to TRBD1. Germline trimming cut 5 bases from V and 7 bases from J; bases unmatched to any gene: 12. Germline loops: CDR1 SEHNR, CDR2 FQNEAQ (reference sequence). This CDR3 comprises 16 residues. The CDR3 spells CASSDPGTGRKNEQFF. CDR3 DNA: TGTGCCAGCAGCGATCCCGGGACAGGGAGAAAAAATGAGCAGTTCTTC.

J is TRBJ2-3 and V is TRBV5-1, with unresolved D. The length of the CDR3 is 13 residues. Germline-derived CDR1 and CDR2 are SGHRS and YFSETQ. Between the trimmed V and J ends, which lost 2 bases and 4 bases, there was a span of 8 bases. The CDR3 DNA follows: TGCGCCAGCAGCTTCTACGAGTCAGATACGCAGTATTTT. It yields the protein CASSFYESDTQYF.

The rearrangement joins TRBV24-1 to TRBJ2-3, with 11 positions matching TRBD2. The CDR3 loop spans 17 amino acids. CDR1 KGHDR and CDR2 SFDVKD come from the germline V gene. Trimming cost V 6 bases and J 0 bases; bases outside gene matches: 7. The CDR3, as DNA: TGTGCCACCAGTCCTACCTGGACTAGCGGGAGCACAGATACGCAGTATTTT. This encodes CATSPTWTSGSTDTQYF.

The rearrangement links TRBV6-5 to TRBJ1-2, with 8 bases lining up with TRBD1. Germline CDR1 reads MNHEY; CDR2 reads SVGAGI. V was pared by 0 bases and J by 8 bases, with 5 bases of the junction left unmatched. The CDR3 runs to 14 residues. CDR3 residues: CASSYSETGVGYTF. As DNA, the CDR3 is TGTGCCAGCAGTTACTCAGAGACAGGGGTCGGCTACACCTTC.

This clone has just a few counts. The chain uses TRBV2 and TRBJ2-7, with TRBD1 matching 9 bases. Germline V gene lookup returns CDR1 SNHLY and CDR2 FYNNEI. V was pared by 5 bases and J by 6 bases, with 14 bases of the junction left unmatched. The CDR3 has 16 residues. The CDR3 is CASSFYRDRESSEQYF. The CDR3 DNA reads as TGTGCCAGCAGTTTCTACCGGGACAGGGAGTCTTCCGAGCAGTACTTC.

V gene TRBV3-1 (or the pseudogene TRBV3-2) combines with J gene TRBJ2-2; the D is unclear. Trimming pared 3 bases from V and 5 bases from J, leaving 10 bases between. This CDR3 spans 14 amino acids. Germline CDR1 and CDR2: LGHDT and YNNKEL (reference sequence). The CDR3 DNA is TGTGCCAGCAGCCACTTAACACCAACCGGGGAGCTGTTTTTT. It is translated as CASSHLTPTGELFF.

CDR3: CASSLRQGNQPQHF. CDR3 nucleotide sequence: TGTGCCAGCAGTCTGAGACAGGGGAATCAGCCCCAGCATTTT. J is TRBJ1-5 and V is TRBV28, with 8 nucleotides matching TRBD1. J lost 4 bases, V lost 5 bases, and 4 bases had no gene match. Germline loops: CDR1 MDHEN, CDR2 SYDVKM. The CDR3 loop spans 14 amino acids.

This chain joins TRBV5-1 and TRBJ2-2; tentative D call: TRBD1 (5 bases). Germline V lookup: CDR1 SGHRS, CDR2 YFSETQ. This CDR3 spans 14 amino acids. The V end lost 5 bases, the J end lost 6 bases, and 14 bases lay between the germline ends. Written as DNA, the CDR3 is TGCGCCAGCAGACCCTACACAGGTTCCGGGGAGCTGTTTTTT. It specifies CASRPYTGSGELFF.

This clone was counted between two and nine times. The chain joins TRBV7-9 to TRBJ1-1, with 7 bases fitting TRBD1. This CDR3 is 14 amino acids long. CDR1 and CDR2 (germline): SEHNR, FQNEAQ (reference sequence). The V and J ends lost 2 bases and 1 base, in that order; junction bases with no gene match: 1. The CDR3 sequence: CASSLRQGNTEAFF. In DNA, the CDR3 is TGTGCCAGCAGCTTAAGACAGGGGAACACTGAAGCTTTCTTT.

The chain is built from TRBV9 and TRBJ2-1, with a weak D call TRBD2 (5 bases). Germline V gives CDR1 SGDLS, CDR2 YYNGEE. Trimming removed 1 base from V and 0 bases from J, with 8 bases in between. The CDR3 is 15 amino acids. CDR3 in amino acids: CASSVNAGSYNEQFF. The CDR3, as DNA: TGTGCCAGCAGCGTAAACGCGGGCTCCTACAATGAGCAGTTCTTC.

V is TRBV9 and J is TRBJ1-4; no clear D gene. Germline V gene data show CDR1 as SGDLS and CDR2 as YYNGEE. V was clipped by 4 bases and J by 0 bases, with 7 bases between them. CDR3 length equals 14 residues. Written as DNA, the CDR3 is TGTGCCAGCAGCTCGGGTCCAACTAATGAAAAACTGTTTTTT. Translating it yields CASSSGPTNEKLFF.

The CDR3 nucleotides read TGTGCCAGCAGCCAAGAGGGACTAGCGGGGGGCGGCGAGCAGTACTTC. Amino acid sequence: CASSQEGLAGGGEQYF. V gene TRBV3-1 (or the pseudogene TRBV3-2) combines with J gene TRBJ2-7; 15 positions agree with TRBD2. CDR1 is LGHDT and CDR2 is YNNKEL in the germline V gene (reference sequence). There are 16 residues in the CDR3. V shed 0 bases and J 6 bases; nucleotides not matched to a gene: 3.

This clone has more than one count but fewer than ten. CDR3 coding DNA: TGTGCCAGCAGCCAAGGCGGGACAGAGGAGCCCCAGCATTTT. Translating gives CASSQGGTEEPQHF. V gene TRBV3-1 (or the pseudogene TRBV3-2) combines with J gene TRBJ1-5, with TRBD1 matching 7 bases. The J segment lost 8 bases and the V segment lost 1 base, leaving 5 bases of the junction unmatched. This CDR3 has 14 amino acids. Germline values: CDR1 LGHDT, CDR2 YNNKEL (reference sequence).

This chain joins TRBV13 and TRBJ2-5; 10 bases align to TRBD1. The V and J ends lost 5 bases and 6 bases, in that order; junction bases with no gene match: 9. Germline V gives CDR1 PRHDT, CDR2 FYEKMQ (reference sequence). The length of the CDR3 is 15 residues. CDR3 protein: CASSPGGQGEKTQYF. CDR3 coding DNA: TGTGCCAGCAGCCCTGGCGGACAGGGGGAAAAGACCCAGTACTTC.

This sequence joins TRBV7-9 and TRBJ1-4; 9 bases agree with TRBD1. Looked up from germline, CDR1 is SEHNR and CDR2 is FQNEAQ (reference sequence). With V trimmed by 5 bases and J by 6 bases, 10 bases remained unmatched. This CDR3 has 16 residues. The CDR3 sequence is CASSPGDGTGYEKLFF. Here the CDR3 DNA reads TGTGCCAGCAGCCCGGGCGATGGGACAGGGTATGAAAAACTGTTTTTT.

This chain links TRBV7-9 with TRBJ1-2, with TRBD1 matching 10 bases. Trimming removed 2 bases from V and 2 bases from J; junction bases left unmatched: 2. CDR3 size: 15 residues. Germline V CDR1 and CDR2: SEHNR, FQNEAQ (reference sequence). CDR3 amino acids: CASSLPGQGNYGYTF. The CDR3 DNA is TGTGCCAGCAGCTTACCGGGACAGGGGAACTATGGCTACACCTTC.

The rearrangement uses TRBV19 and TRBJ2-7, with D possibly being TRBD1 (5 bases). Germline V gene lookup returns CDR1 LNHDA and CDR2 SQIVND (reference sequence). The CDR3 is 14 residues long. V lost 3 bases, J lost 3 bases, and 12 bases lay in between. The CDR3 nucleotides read TGTGCCAGTAGTATGGGGCTAGAGAACTACGAGCAGTACTTC. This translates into CASSMGLENYEQYF.

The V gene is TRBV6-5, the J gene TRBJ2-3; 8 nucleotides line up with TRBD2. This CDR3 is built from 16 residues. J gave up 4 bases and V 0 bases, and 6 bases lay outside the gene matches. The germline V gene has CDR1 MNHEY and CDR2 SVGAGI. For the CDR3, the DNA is TGTGCCAGCAGTTACTCTGGGGCGGGAGGAGCAGATACGCAGTATTTT. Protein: CASSYSGAGGADTQYF.

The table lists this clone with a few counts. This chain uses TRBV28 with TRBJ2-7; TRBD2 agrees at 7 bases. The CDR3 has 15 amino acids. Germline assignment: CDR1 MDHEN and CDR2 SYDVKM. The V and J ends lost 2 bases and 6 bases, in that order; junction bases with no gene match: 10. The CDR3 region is CASSLVSGELFEQYF. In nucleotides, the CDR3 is TGTGCCAGCAGTTTAGTCAGCGGGGAGCTTTTCGAGCAGTACTTC.

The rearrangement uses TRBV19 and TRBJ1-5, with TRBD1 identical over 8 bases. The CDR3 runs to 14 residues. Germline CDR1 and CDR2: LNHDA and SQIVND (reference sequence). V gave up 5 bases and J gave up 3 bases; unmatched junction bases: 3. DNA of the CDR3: TGTGCCAGTAGTGGACAGGGACCCAATCAGCCCCAGCATTTT. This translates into CASSGQGPNQPQHF.

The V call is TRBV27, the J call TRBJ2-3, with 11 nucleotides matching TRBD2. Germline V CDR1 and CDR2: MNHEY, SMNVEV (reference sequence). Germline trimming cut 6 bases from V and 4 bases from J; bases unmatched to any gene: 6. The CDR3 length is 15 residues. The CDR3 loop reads CASSFSGGAADTQYF. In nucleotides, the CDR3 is TGTGCCAGCAGCTTTAGCGGGGGGGCAGCAGATACGCAGTATTTT.

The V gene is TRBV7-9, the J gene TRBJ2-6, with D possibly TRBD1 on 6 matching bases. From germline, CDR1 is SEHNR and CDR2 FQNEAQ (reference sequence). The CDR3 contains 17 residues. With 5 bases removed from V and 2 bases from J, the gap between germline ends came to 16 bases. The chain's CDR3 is CASSQTGPITGANVLTF. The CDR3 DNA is TGTGCCAGCAGCCAGACAGGCCCTATAACTGGGGCCAACGTCCTGACTTTC.

The CDR3 here is CASSFGQGGEQYF. The CDR3 DNA reads TGTGCCAGCAGTTTTGGACAGGGGGGAGAGCAGTACTTC. The chain employs TRBV27 and TRBJ2-7; 10 bases match TRBD1. The CDR3 loop spans 13 amino acids. V shed 3 bases, J shed 7 bases, and the junction held 3 bases outside the gene matches. Germline CDR1 and CDR2: MNHEY and SMNVEV (reference sequence).

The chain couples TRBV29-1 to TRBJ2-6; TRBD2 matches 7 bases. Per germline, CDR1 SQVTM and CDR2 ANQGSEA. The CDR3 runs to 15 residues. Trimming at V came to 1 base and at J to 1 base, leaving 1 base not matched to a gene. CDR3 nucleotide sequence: TGCAGCGTTGAAGGGGGAGGGTCTGGGGCCAACGTCCTGACTTTC. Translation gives CSVEGGGSGANVLTF.

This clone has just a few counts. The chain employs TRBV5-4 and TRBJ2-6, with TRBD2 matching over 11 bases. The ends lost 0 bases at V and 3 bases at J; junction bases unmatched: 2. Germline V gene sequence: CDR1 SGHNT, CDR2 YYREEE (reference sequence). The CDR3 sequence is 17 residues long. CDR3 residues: CASSLASGGIGANVLTF. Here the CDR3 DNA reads TGTGCCAGCAGCTTGGCTAGCGGGGGGATTGGGGCCAACGTCCTGACTTTC.

The CDR3 loop is CASSEGTYTGELFF. As DNA, the CDR3 is TGTGCCAGCAGTGAGGGCACCTACACCGGGGAGCTGTTTTTT. V is TRBV2 and J is TRBJ2-2; no definite D call. There are 14 residues in the CDR3. Germline CDR1 is SNHLY and CDR2 is FYNNEI. Deletions cut 3 bases from V and 3 bases from J, with 8 bases between.

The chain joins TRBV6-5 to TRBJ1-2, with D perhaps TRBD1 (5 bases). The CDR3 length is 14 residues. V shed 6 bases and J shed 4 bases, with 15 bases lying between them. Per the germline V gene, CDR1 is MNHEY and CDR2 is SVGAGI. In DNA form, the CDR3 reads TGTGCCAGCAGGCAGGGCCTGCTTGTCTATGGCTACACCTTC. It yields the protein CASRQGLLVYGYTF.

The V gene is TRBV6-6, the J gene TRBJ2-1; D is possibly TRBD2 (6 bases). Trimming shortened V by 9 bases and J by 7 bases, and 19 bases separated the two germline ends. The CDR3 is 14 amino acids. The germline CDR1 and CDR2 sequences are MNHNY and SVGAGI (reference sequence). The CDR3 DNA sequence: TGTGCCAGTACCCTGGATTCGGAGGGTAATGAGCAGTTCTTC. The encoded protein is CASTLDSEGNEQFF.

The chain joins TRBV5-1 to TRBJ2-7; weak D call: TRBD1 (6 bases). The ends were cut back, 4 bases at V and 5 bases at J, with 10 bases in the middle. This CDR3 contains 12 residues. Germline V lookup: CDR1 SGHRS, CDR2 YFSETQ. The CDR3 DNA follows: TGCGCCAGCAGCACACAGGGTGACGAGCAGTACTTC. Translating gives CASSTQGDEQYF.